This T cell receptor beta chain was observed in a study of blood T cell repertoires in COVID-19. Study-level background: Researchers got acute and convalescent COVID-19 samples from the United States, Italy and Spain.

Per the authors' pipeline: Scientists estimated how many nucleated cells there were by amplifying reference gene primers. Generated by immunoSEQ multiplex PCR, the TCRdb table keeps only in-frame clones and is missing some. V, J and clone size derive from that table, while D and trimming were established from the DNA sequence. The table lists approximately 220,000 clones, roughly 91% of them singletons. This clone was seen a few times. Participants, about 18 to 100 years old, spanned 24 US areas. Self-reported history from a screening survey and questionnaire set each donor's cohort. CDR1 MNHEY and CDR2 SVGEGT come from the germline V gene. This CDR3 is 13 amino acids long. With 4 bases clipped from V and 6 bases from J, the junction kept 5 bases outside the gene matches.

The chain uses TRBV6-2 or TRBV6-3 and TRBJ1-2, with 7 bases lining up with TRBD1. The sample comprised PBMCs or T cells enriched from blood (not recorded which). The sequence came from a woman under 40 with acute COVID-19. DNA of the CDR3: TGTGCCAGCAGTTCGACAGGGTCGGATGGCTACACCTTC. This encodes CASSSTGSDGYTF.